The 5 T cell receptor beta chains listed next were all sequenced from one sample in a study of response to subunit inactivated influenza vaccine. MiXCR was run by TCRdb on the RT-PCR reads, yielding one entry per CDR3 protein. The sample contains 450,000 to 600,000 distinct CDR3 sequences, 6.5% to 8% of which appear only once. The material sequenced was PBMCs from blood, taken around 25 months after vaccination. The receptors derive from a man aged 45-69 years who received an inactivated influenza vaccine.

The genes are TRBV5-1 and TRBJ2-4, with a possible D match to TRBD2 (5 bases). Germline V CDR1 and CDR2: SGHRS, YFSETQ. Trimming took off 6 bases at V and 6 bases at J, with 19 bases between the two ends. There are 15 residues in the CDR3. CDR3 DNA: TGCGCCAGCACCGTAAACCCCCAGGCGGGAAACATTCAGTACTTC. Translated: CASTVNPQAGNIQYF.

This clonotype was found many times. J is TRBJ2-7 and V is TRBV7-9, with 10 bases matching TRBD2. Germline CDR1 is SEHNR and CDR2 is FQNEAQ (reference sequence). Trimming removed 3 bases from V and 4 bases from J; junction bases left unmatched: 9. There are 16 residues in the CDR3. CDR3 loop: CASSFGLTSGTYEQYF. The CDR3 DNA is TGTGCCAGCAGCTTTGGTTTAACTAGCGGGACATACGAGCAGTACTTC.

This clonotype appeared a few times. J is TRBJ2-7 and V is TRBV6-5; D gene ambiguous. Germline V lookup: CDR1 MNHEY, CDR2 SVGAGI. V was pared by 0 bases and J by 3 bases, with 12 bases between. This CDR3 spans 15 amino acids. The CDR3 sequence is CASSYSNPENYEQYF. The CDR3 DNA reads as TGTGCCAGCAGTTACTCGAATCCGGAGAACTACGAGCAGTACTTC.

The chain uses TRBV7-9 and TRBJ1-4, with D perhaps TRBD1 (6 bases). Germline assignment: CDR1 SEHNR and CDR2 FQNEAQ (reference sequence). The V and J ends lost 4 bases and 3 bases respectively, with 15 bases between them. The CDR3 runs to 16 residues. CDR3 sequence reads: CASSSPVGGSNEKLFF. The CDR3 coding sequence is TGTGCCAGCAGCTCCCCGGTAGGGGGGTCTAATGAAAAACTGTTTTTT.

This clonotype was observed a handful of times. This chain joins TRBV7-7 and TRBJ2-1; 7 nucleotides match TRBD1. Germline V CDR1 and CDR2: SSHAT, FNYEAQ (reference sequence). V lost 3 bases to trimming and J lost 4 bases; unmatched junction nucleotides: 6. CDR3 length: 15 amino acids. The CDR3 DNA sequence: TGTGCCAGCAGCTTCGACAGGGCCGGGTACAATGAGCAGTTCTTC. It yields the protein CASSFDRAGYNEQFF.